This T cell receptor beta chain was identified during a study of TIL therapy for anti-PD-1-resistant metastatic lung cancer. Time point: pre-treatment sample, taken before nivolumab and TIL therapy. The tumor samples were excised metastases, mostly pleural nodules or supraclavicular lymph nodes. Sequencing used immunoSEQ v3. The data were produced by immunoSEQ multiplex PCR, yet TCRdb's version contains in-frame clones alone and is incomplete. The table has 95,000 or so clones, 50% to 70% seen once. Trimming took 2 bases from V and 0 from J, leaving 7 bases between them. The CDR3 spans 15 residues. CDR1 MNHEY and CDR2 SMNVEV come from the germline V gene (reference sequence).

The sample consisted of tumor tissue, taken at baseline. The genes are TRBV27 and TRBJ1-4, with no clear D. The receptor comes from a person between 25 and 79 years old with non-small cell lung cancer. The CDR3 nucleotides read TGTGCCAGCAGTTTAGCAGCTGCAACTAATGAAAAACTGTTTTTT. It codes for CASSLAAATNEKLFF.